Listed below are T cell receptor beta chains from one sample, sequenced in a study of CD4+ T cells in melanoma. Clones were sequenced by immunoSEQ multiplex PCR, and TCRdb holds only the in-frame ones, with some missing. The sample lists 10,000 to 12,000 clones, around 60% occurring once. Material for sequencing was cells from a culture (not recorded whether cultured in vitro). The origin of the receptors is a human donor with melanoma. Each CDR3 is given with its conserved first and last residue.

TRBV4-1,CASTPQARSLAGNNEQFF
TRBV29-1,CSVEDPLAGLRGEQYF
TRBV2,CASSRDLGTDTQYF
TRBV6-5,CATSGGGAKNIQYF
TRBV7-2,CASSFRGAQYF
TRBV6-6,CASSSTDPTGLEQYF
TRBV5-1,CASSLVGTENTGELFF
TRBV18,CASSPLWGADTEAFF
TRBV2,CASSEALRLSHEQYF
TRBV5-1,CASRRDGNSYEQYF
TRBV11-2,CASMGQRSSGNTIYF
TRBV7-2,CASSHASGLAYEQYF
TRBV27,CASSPRQLGYGYTF
TRBV4-1,CASSQGTGTRGYTF
TRBV18,CASSPIRVQNTEAFF
TRBV11-2,CASSSLSQRGYTF
TRBV5-4,CASSLPGQGLGNSPLHF
TRBV7-9,CASSLAWASRETQYF
TRBV12-5,CASGLVPRGGLLTGGSETQYF
TRBV7-9,CASSFSASGGYEQYF
TRBV5-1,CASSLGVATNEKLFF
TRBV6-5,CASSYWTGQGNEKLFF
TRBV29-1,CSVPETRGPGFPILGHTF
TRBV6-6,CASRPRLLGVYEQYF
TRBV6-6,CAAQGYRYNEQFF
TRBV5-4,CASSLNRGRGETQYF
TRBV5-1,CASSSQILGQGGETQYF
TRBV7-2,CASKQGGLDIQYF
TRBV5-5,CASSLSAGWLSDTQYF
TRBV5-4,CASSLGRGDYGYTF
TRBV6-5,CASSFLGVASTDTQYF
TRBV5-1,CASSRTVSGEPDEQFF
TRBV7-9,CASSEIPSYNEQFF
TRBV27,CANLSGGGARGYEQYF
TRBV5-6,CASSSGVGRAAYEQYF
TRBV5-4,CASSLGGQYGYTF
TRBV11-2,CASSPTQNTEAFF
TRBV28,CASGGLGQLSFNYGYTF
TRBV6-5,CASRVTRLNSPLHF
TRBV18,CASSPDVRGNQPQHF
TRBV2,CASIRGLAGGTEQFF
TRBV20-1,CSAKKARAAFF
TRBV14,CASSQLTGVNTEAFF
TRBV5-1,CASSFDRAVDGYTF
TRBV5-1,CASSLAGGGTRSSYNEQFF
TRBV7-9,CASSLKGGGEKLFF
TRBV19,CASIQNTEAFF
TRBV30,CAWSGLVREMPGANTGELFF
TRBV6-6,CASTEDRGYQPQHF
TRBV11-2,CASASTRAGTDTQYF